The 9 T cell receptor beta chains reported below all come from one sample, sequenced in a study of OX40 agonist ivuxolimab in advanced cancers. TCRdb keeps only in-frame clones here, not all; method: immunoSEQ multiplex PCR. Of about 120,000 clones listed, 90% to 95% are singletons. The sample here was CD4+ or CD8+ T cells sorted from blood, taken in a trial of the OX40 agonist ivuxolimab. These receptors all stem from an adult with an advanced solid tumor such as melanoma, head and neck, liver or kidney cancer.

In DNA, the CDR3 is TGTGCCAGTAGCTGGGGGACTTTCCACGAATCCGGGGAGCTGTTTTTT. It translates to CASSWGTFHESGELFF. The chain has TRBV19 and TRBJ2-2; possible D gene TRBD2, 6 bases. This CDR3 is built from 16 residues. V was shortened by 6 bases and J by 6 bases, with 20 bases between the two germline ends. Germline V gene data show CDR1 as LNHDA and CDR2 as SQIVND (reference sequence).

V usage is TRBV6-1 and J usage is TRBJ2-5; maybe TRBD1 (5 bases). Trimming took 4 bases from V and 2 from J, leaving 11 bases between them. This CDR3 region has 14 residues. CDR1 and CDR2 from the germline V gene are MNHNS and SASEGT. DNA for the CDR3: TGTGCCAGCAGTGCCCGACAGCGACAAGAGACCCAGTACTTC. It codes for CASSARQRQETQYF.

The chain links TRBV18 to TRBJ2-5; D unclear. The V end lost 6 bases, the J end lost 5 bases, and 4 bases lay between the germline ends. Germline CDR1 and CDR2: KGHSH and LQKENI. This CDR3 spans 10 amino acids. CDR3: CASSGETQYF. The CDR3, as DNA: TGTGCCAGCTCGGGGGAGACCCAGTACTTC.

The chain carries TRBV10-1 and TRBJ2-5; 11 bases fit TRBD2. Germline assignment: CDR1 WNHNN and CDR2 SYGVQD (reference sequence). V was pared by 6 bases and J by 0 bases, with 12 bases of the junction left unmatched. The CDR3 has 18 residues. CDR3 nucleotides: TGCGCCAGCAGGCCCTTTGGGACTAGCGGTTCTTACCAAGAGACCCAGTACTTC. Its protein product is CASRPFGTSGSYQETQYF.

This rearrangement joins TRBV6-5 to TRBJ2-1; 9 nucleotides line up with TRBD2. The germline V gene has CDR1 MNHEY and CDR2 SVGAGI. Germline trimming cut 5 bases from V and 4 bases from J; bases unmatched to any gene: 6. The CDR3 is made up of 15 amino acids. The CDR3 protein is CASSLSGSRYNEQFF. CDR3 sequence (DNA): TGTGCCAGCAGTCTTAGCGGGAGTAGGTACAATGAGCAGTTCTTC.

This rearrangement joins TRBV7-9 to TRBJ1-1; a possible D gene is TRBD1 (6 bases). Germline CDR1 is SEHNR and CDR2 is FQNEAQ (reference sequence). V lost 5 bases and J 4 bases, leaving 14 bases between the germline ends. CDR3 length: 14 residues. CDR3: CASSRQTGLTEAFF. Written as DNA, the CDR3 is TGTGCCAGCAGCAGACAGACAGGTCTCACTGAAGCTTTCTTT. The variable domain in full, with the rest retrieved from reference TRBV7-9 and TRBJ1-1, is DTGVSQNPRHKITKRGQNVTFRCDPISEHNRLYWYRQTLGQGPEFLTYFQNEAQLEKSRLLSDRFSAERPKGSFSTLEIQRTEQGDSAMYLCASSRQTGLTEAFFGQGTRLTVV.

The chain combines TRBV14 with TRBJ1-1, with TRBD1 matching over 8 bases. From germline, CDR1 is SGHDN and CDR2 FVKESK. CDR3 length: 14 amino acids. With V trimmed by 6 bases and J by 4 bases, 7 bases remained unmatched. The CDR3 DNA is TGTGCCAGCAGTCCTCGTACAGGGGGCACTGAAGCTTTCTTT. Amino acid sequence: CASSPRTGGTEAFF.

In its sample, this clone was seen a few times. This sequence joins TRBV29-1 and TRBJ2-5; 9 nucleotides line up with TRBD1. The CDR3 sequence is 12 residues long. Germline V CDR1 and CDR2: SQVTM, ANQGSEA. The junction had 6 bases not matched to a gene; V was cut back by 7 bases and J by 6 bases. CDR3 protein: CSEGGTGKTQYF. The CDR3 DNA follows: TGCAGCGAGGGGGGGACAGGGAAGACCCAGTACTTC.

V usage is TRBV19 and J usage is TRBJ1-5, with a weak D call TRBD1 (5 bases). Per germline, CDR1 LNHDA and CDR2 SQIVND (reference sequence). With 7 bases removed from V and 5 bases from J, the gap between germline ends came to 27 bases. This CDR3 is built from 18 residues. DNA of the CDR3: TGTGCCAGTATTAGGCAGCCCTTGAGGGGTAGTTCGGATCAGCCCCAGCATTTT. Translation gives CASIRQPLRGSSDQPQHF.